What follows are 18 T cell receptor beta chains derived from one specimen sequenced in a study of identical twins. MiXCR was run by TCRdb on the 5' RACE reads, yielding one entry per CDR3 protein. In the table there are about 530,000 distinct CDR3 sequences, about 20% of which are singletons. This same sample was also taken into another study, of yellow fever vaccine responses in identical twins.

Sequenced input: CD4+ T cells sorted from blood. These receptors were obtained from a woman between 18 and 30 years old in good health.

Here the CDR3 reads CAISEPGTVGDTQYF. In DNA, the CDR3 is TGTGCCATCAGTGAGCCAGGGACAGTTGGAGATACGCAGTATTTT. The chain combines TRBV10-3 with TRBJ2-3, with 7 bases fitting TRBD1. J gave up 5 bases and V 2 bases, and 7 bases lay outside the gene matches. Per the germline V gene, CDR1 is ENHRY and CDR2 is SYGVKD. This CDR3 contains 15 residues.

The CDR3 nucleotides read TGTGCCAGCAGCTTTGATAGCAGCGAGCAGTACTTC. This gives the protein CASSFDSSEQYF. The chain couples TRBV7-9 to TRBJ2-7; D remains ambiguous. The CDR3 length is 12 residues. The germline CDR1 and CDR2 sequences are SEHNR and FQNEAQ (reference sequence). The V and J ends lost 3 bases and 6 bases respectively, with 9 bases between them.

This clonotype was detected a few times. The V gene is TRBV28, the J gene TRBJ1-2; no clear D. CDR3 length: 12 amino acids. The germline CDR1 and CDR2 sequences are MDHEN and SYDVKM. Trimming removed 6 bases at V and 7 bases at J, with 12 bases between. The CDR3, as DNA: TGTGCCAGCAGCCTACAGCCTTCTGGCTACACCTTC. Translating gives CASSLQPSGYTF.

This chain links TRBV6-1 with TRBJ2-7, with D unclear. CDR3 size: 18 residues. The V gene's germline CDR1 is MNHNS and CDR2 SASEGT. V was cut by 5 bases and J by 2 bases, with 25 bases left in between. In DNA form, the CDR3 reads TGTGCCAGCAGTCCATACGGCCAGAAGATGGGCGGCACCTACGAGCAGTACTTC. This codes for CASSPYGQKMGGTYEQYF.

This clonotype showed up just a few times. The chain employs TRBV5-1 and TRBJ1-1, with TRBD1 as a possible D gene (5 bases). CDR3 length: 15 residues. Germline V gene sequence: CDR1 SGHRS, CDR2 YFSETQ. Trimming removed 0 bases at V and 1 base at J, with 10 bases between. The CDR3 bases are TGCGCCAGCAGCTTGGGGGGCGGCTCGAACACTGAAGCTTTCTTT. Residues: CASSLGGGSNTEAFF.

This clonotype was seen only once. The genes are TRBV7-9 and TRBJ2-2; D may correspond to TRBD1 or TRBD2 (5 bases each). This CDR3 is 15 amino acids long. Per the germline V gene, CDR1 is SEHNR and CDR2 is FQNEAQ (reference sequence). Trimming cost V 2 bases and J 2 bases, with 9 bases left between them. The CDR3 DNA sequence: TGTGCCAGCAGCTTAAGGGACGGTAACACCGGGGAGCTGTTTTTT. Translated: CASSLRDGNTGELFF.

This clonotype was observed many times. The chain combines TRBV4-1 with TRBJ1-2; D not certain. V lost 0 bases and J lost 8, with 10 bases in between. The CDR3 extends over 13 amino acids. Germline loops: CDR1 MGHRA, CDR2 YSYEKL. CDR3 residues: CASSQDPVLGYTF. CDR3 sequence (DNA): TGCGCCAGCAGCCAAGATCCCGTTTTGGGCTACACCTTC.

J is TRBJ1-5 and V is TRBV6-1; the D gene is possibly TRBD1 (5 bases). Trimming took off 6 bases at V and 7 bases at J, with 19 bases between the two ends. The V gene's germline CDR1 is MNHNS and CDR2 SASEGT. The CDR3 extends over 15 amino acids. The CDR3 region has the DNA TGTGCCAGCAGGCCCTCCGGGGGGGTTAGCCAGCCCCAGCATTTT. Encoded protein: CASRPSGGVSQPQHF.

The chain's CDR3 is CSARGSGGFGQYV. The CDR3 DNA is TGCAGTGCTAGGGGATCAGGGGGGTTTGGGCAGTACGTC. The chain recombines TRBV20-1 with TRBJ2-7; a possible D gene is TRBD1 (7 bases). The V end was cut by 3 bases, the J end by 9 bases, with 18 bases between. This CDR3 has 13 amino acids. Germline values: CDR1 DFQATT, CDR2 SNEGSKA (reference sequence).

The chain couples TRBV25-1 to TRBJ2-1; D may be TRBD1 (6 bases). CDR3 length: 18 residues. Germline V gene lookup returns CDR1 MGHDK and CDR2 SYGVNS. With 3 bases removed from V and 6 bases from J, the gap between germline ends came to 24 bases. The CDR3 DNA reads as TGTGCCAGCAGTGAGATCACCCCCACAGGGCGATTGGTCAATGAGCAGTTCTTC. Translating gives CASSEITPTGRLVNEQFF.

This clonotype has just a few counts. The chain is built from TRBV19 and TRBJ2-1; TRBD1 might be the D (5 bases). Germline V gives CDR1 LNHDA, CDR2 SQIVND (reference sequence). Deletions cut 7 bases from V and 4 bases from J, with 17 bases between. This CDR3 is built from 15 residues. The CDR3 region is CASTLSGHPYNEQFF. DNA of the CDR3: TGTGCCAGTACCCTGTCAGGGCACCCTTACAATGAGCAGTTCTTC. The whole variable domain, filled in from reference TRBV19 and TRBJ2-1, reads DGGITQSPKYLFRKEGQNVTLSCEQNLNHDAMYWYRQDPGQGLRLIYYSQIVNDFQKGDIAEGYSVSREKKESFPLTVTSAQKNPTAFYLCASTLSGHPYNEQFFGPGTRLTVL.

The CDR3 here is CASSPSGRTLIGTDTQYF. In nucleotides, the CDR3 is TGTGCCAGCAGCCCTAGCGGGAGGACTCTAATAGGCACAGATACGCAGTATTTT. V gene TRBV7-8 combines with J gene TRBJ2-3; 11 bases fit TRBD2. The CDR3 totals 18 residues. The V and J ends lost 5 bases and 1 base, in that order; junction bases with no gene match: 11. The V gene's germline CDR1 is SGHVS and CDR2 FQNEAQ.

This clonotype has more than one count but fewer than ten. The gene calls are TRBV20-1 and TRBJ2-7; 7 bases map to TRBD1. This CDR3 comprises 16 residues. Germline assignment: CDR1 DFQATT and CDR2 SNEGSKA (reference sequence). Trimming cost V 0 bases and J 2 bases; bases outside gene matches: 10. In nucleotides, the CDR3 is TGCAGTGCTAGAGATTCGGTTTCGGGACAGACCTACGAGCAGTACGTC. Translation gives CSARDSVSGQTYEQYV.

This clonotype was observed once. The chain joins TRBV20-1 to TRBJ2-1; the D is unclear. The CDR3 sequence is 11 residues long. V was shortened by 3 bases and J by 5 bases, with 5 bases between the two germline ends. Germline values: CDR1 DFQATT, CDR2 SNEGSKA (reference sequence). The CDR3 DNA reads TGCAGTGCTAGGGCGGACAATGAGCAGTTCTTC. Its translation: CSARADNEQFF.

The rearrangement links TRBV5-6 to TRBJ2-1; 8 nucleotides line up with TRBD2. J was trimmed by 7 bases and V by 4 bases; bases with no gene match: 13. The CDR3 runs to 16 residues. The germline V gene encodes CDR1 SGHDT and CDR2 YYEEEE. CDR3 residues: CASSLNPGLGPNEQFF. The CDR3 DNA sequence: TGTGCCAGCAGCCTTAACCCGGGACTAGGCCCTAATGAGCAGTTCTTC.

This clonotype was observed a few times. This rearrangement joins TRBV9 to TRBJ2-1, with 7 bases that match TRBD2. Germline values: CDR1 SGDLS, CDR2 YYNGEE. J gave up 5 bases and V 5 bases, and 10 bases lay outside the gene matches. This CDR3 region has 15 residues. The CDR3 DNA is TGTGCCAGCAGTACCTCTAGCGGAACCCACAATGAGCAGTTCTTC. Protein sequence: CASSTSSGTHNEQFF. The full variable domain, completed using reference TRBV9 and TRBJ2-1, is DSGVTQTPKHLITATGQRVTLRCSPRSGDLSVYWYQQSLDQGLQFLIQYYNGEERAKGNILERFSAQQFPDLHSELNLSSLELGDSALYFCASSTSSGTHNEQFFGPGTRLTVL.

The chain joins TRBV3-1 to TRBJ2-1, with 8 bases lining up with TRBD1. This CDR3 spans 14 amino acids. CDR1 LGHDT and CDR2 YNNKEL come from the germline V gene (reference sequence). The V and J ends lost 5 bases and 9 bases, in that order; junction bases with no gene match: 9. CDR3 sequence: CASSTGQAGVEQFF. In DNA, the CDR3 is TGTGCCAGCAGCACGGGACAGGCTGGAGTTGAGCAGTTCTTC.

V gene TRBV2 combines with J gene TRBJ2-1; D uncertain. Germline V gene lookup returns CDR1 SNHLY and CDR2 FYNNEI. V was clipped by 8 bases and J by 2 bases, with 10 bases between them. The CDR3 has 13 residues. This chain's CDR3 is CASRKRAYNEQFF. In DNA form, the CDR3 reads TGTGCCAGCCGTAAAAGGGCCTACAATGAGCAGTTCTTC.